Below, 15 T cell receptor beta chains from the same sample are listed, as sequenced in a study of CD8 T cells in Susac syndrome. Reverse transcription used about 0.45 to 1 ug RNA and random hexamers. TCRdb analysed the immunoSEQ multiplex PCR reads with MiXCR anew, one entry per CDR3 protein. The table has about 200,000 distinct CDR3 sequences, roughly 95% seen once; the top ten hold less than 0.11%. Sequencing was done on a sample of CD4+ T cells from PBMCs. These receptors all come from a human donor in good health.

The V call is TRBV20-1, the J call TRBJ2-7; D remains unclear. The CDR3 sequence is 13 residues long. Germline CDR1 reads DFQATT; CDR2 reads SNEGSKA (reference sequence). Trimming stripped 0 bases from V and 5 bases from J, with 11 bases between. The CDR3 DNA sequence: TGCAGTGCTAGAGAGCTCCCCCCCAACGAGCAGTACTTC. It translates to CSARELPPNEQYF.

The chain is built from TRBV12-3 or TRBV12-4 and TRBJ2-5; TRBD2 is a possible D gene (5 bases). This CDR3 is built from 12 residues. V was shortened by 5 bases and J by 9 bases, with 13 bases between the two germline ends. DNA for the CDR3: TGTGCCAGCAGTACCGACCAGGAGGCCCAGTACTTC. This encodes CASSTDQEAQYF.

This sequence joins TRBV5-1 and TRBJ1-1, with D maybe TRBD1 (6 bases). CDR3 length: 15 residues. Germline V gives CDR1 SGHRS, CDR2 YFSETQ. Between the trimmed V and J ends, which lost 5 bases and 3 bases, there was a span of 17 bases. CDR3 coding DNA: TGCGCCAGCAGGGAGCCAGGGGCCGTTGACACTGAAGCTTTCTTT. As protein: CASREPGAVDTEAFF.

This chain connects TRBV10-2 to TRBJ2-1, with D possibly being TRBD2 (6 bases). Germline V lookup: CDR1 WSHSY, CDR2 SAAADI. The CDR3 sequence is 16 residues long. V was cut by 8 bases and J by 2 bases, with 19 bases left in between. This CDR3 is CASLERASAPYNEQFF. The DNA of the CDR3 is TGCGCCAGCCTTGAGAGGGCTAGCGCTCCCTACAATGAGCAGTTCTTC.

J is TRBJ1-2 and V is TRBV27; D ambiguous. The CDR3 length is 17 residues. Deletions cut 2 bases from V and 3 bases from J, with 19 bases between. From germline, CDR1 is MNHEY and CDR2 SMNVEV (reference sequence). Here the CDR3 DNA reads TGTGCCAGCAGTTTAAGAGGGCAGCACTTCGGGGACTATGGCTACACCTTC. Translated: CASSLRGQHFGDYGYTF.

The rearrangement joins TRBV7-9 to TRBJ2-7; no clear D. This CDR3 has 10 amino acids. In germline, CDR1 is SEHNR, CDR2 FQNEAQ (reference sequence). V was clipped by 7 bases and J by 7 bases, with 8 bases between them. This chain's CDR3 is CASITVEQYF. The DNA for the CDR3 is TGTGCCAGCATCACGGTAGAGCAGTACTTC. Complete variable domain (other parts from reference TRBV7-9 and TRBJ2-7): DTGVSQNPRHKITKRGQNVTFRCDPISEHNRLYWYRQTLGQGPEFLTYFQNEAQLEKSRLLSDRFSAERPKGSFSTLEIQRTEQGDSAMYLCASITVEQYFGPGTRLTVT.

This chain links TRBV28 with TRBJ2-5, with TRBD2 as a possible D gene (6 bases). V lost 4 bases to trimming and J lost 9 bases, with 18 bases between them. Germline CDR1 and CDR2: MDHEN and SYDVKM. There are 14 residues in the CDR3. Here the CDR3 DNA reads TGTGCCAGCAGTTGGGCGGTCGGGGAGCGGGCCCAGTACTTC. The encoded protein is CASSWAVGERAQYF.

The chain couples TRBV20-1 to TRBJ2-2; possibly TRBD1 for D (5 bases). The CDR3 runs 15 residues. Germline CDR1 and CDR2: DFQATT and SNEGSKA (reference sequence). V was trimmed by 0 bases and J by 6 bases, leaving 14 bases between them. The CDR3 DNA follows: TGCAGTGCTAGAGATCCGGCAGGGCGCGCCGGGGAGCTGTTTTTT. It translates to CSARDPAGRAGELFF.

CDR3 region: CSAPPLAGVSAAYNEQFF. In DNA, the CDR3 is TGCAGTGCCCCCCCACTAGCGGGAGTCTCGGCGGCCTACAATGAGCAGTTCTTC. The chain recombines TRBV20-1 with TRBJ2-1; TRBD2 matches at 11 bases. The V segment lost 6 bases and the J segment 2 bases; nucleotides outside the gene matches: 15. The germline V gene has CDR1 DFQATT and CDR2 SNEGSKA (reference sequence). The CDR3 extends over 18 amino acids.

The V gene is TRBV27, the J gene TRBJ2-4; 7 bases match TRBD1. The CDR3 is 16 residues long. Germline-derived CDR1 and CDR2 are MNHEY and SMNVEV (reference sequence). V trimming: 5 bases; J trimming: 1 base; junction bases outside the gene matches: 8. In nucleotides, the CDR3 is TGTGCCAGCAGTCGATCCCGGGACAGCGCCAAAAACATTCAGTACTTC. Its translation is CASSRSRDSAKNIQYF.

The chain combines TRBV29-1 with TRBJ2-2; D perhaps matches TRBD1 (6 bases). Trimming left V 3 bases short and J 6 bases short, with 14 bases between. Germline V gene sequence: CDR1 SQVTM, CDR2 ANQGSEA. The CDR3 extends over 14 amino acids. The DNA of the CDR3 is TGCAGCGTTGAGTTATCAGGGGCCGCCGGGGAGCTGTTTTTT. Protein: CSVELSGAAGELFF.

The CDR3 sequence is CSAAPETDNYGYTF. The DNA of the CDR3 is TGCAGTGCAGCACCCGAGACCGATAACTATGGCTACACCTTC. The V gene is TRBV20-1, the J gene TRBJ1-2; D gene ambiguous. The germline CDR1 and CDR2 sequences are DFQATT and SNEGSKA (reference sequence). V lost 6 bases and J 1 base, leaving 15 bases between the germline ends. CDR3 length: 14 residues.

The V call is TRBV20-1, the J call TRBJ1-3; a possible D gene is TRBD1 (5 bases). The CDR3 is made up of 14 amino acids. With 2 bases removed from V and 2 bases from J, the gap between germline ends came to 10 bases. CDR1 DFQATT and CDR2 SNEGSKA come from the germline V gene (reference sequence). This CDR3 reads CSARLGGAGNTIYF. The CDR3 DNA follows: TGCAGTGCTAGACTGGGGGGTGCTGGAAACACCATATATTTT.

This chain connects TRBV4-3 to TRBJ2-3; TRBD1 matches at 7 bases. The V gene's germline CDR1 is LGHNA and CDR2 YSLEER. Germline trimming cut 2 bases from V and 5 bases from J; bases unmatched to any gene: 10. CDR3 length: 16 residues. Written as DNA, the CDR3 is TGCGCCAGCAGCCAATTCGCGAACAGGGGAGAAGATACGCAGTATTTT. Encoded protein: CASSQFANRGEDTQYF.

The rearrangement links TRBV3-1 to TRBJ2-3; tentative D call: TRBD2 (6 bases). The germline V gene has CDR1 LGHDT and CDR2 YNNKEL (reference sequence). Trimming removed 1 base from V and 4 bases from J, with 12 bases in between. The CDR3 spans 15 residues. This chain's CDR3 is CASSQAWASADTQYF. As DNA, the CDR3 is TGTGCCAGCAGCCAAGCGTGGGCTAGCGCAGATACGCAGTATTTT.